These T cell receptor beta chains were read from a single sample in a study of T cell responses to AZD1222 COVID-19 vaccine. Profiling relied on immunoSEQ multiplex PCR, and the TCRdb table lists in-frame clones only, not all of them. The table shows under 250,000 clones, with about 92% occurring only once. This specimen was peripheral blood, taken on day 0 of MenACWY control vaccination. Every receptor here comes from an adult in good health. The conserved cysteine and the conserved F or W are not part of the CDR3 here. A D gene is named only where the DNA matches it firmly. Rows give clone size only sometimes, using once, few, many, or a class for an expanded clone.

v_call	j_call	d_call	clone_size	cdr3_length	cdr3_aa
TRBV19	TRBJ1-2	NA	NA	13	ASSRPGGQLYGYT
TRBV5-1	TRBJ1-2	TRBD1	NA	12	ASSGGQGNYGYT
TRBV4-2	TRBJ2-1	TRBD2	once	14	ASSQAAGATYNEQF
TRBV15	TRBJ2-7	TRBD2	NA	13	ATSWRLAPYYEQY
TRBV10-3	TRBJ1-2	NA	NA	10	AIWGGSSGYT
TRBV30	TRBJ1-2	NA	NA	12	AWSVRSFNYGYT
TRBV7-7	TRBJ2-2	NA	few	15	ASSPGSYRGGTGELF
TRBV20-1	TRBJ1-4	NA	NA	9	SARRGGQLF
TRBV7-6	TRBJ2-3	TRBD1	NA	13	ASSSPGQRTDTQY
TRBV19	TRBJ1-2	TRBD1	NA	13	ASSPDRGQYDGYT
TRBV5-1	TRBJ2-3	TRBD2	NA	13	ASSPTSGGTDTQY
TRBV7-3	TRBJ1-6	NA	NA	12	ASSLNRRNSPLH
TRBV2	TRBJ2-7	NA	NA	10	ASRIETYEQY
TRBV9	TRBJ2-2	TRBD2	NA	18	ASSVGRAGGVRRNTGELF
TRBV2	TRBJ1-2	TRBD1	NA	11	ASSGQGSPGYT
TRBV18	TRBJ2-7	NA	NA	17	ASSPPVKINPIENYEQY
TRBV30	TRBJ1-5	NA	NA	16	AWTDRGRGAGKDQPQH
TRBV7-2	TRBJ1-4	TRBD1	NA	13	ASSLAGRGREKLF
TRBV7-2	TRBJ1-3	TRBD1	NA	14	ASSLAGTDSGNTIY
TRBV28	TRBJ1-5	TRBD1	NA	12	ASSQGGSNQPQH
TRBV30	TRBJ1-6	NA	NA	10	ASLGAHSPLH
TRBV27	TRBJ2-2	NA	NA	9	ASSLNGELF
TRBV28	TRBJ1-2	NA	NA	12	ASRTLGRNYGYT
TRBV7-9	TRBJ1-2	TRBD1	NA	15	ASSLGDRVGGNYGYT
TRBV15	TRBJ1-2	NA	NA	14	ATTPGVTPRASGYT
TRBV27	TRBJ1-1	NA	NA	13	ASRKLNRANTEAF
TRBV10-2	TRBJ2-2	TRBD2	NA	14	ASSERLAGATGELF
TRBV27	TRBJ1-1	TRBD1	NA	14	ASSWGQGAVKAEAF
TRBV14	TRBJ1-3	NA	NA	12	ASSGSNSGNTIY
TRBV5-6	TRBJ2-5	NA	NA	11	ASSRRWVEAQY
TRBV2	TRBJ1-4	NA	NA	13	ASTSYRATNEKLF
TRBV20-1	TRBJ1-2	NA	NA	9	SARIWDGYT
TRBV28	TRBJ2-2	TRBD1	NA	13	ASRSPGQSNGELF
TRBV4-2	TRBJ1-6	NA	NA	12	ASGGAQVNSPLH
TRBV5-5	TRBJ1-6	TRBD1	NA	14	ASSTAGRGSNSPLH
TRBV2	TRBJ2-3	NA	NA	11	ASLGGASDTQY
TRBV27	TRBJ1-2	NA	NA	15	ASSLWGLKRGTGGYT
TRBV6-2/TRBV6-3	TRBJ2-7	NA	NA	16	ASSYSPITGLISYEQY
TRBV30	TRBJ1-2	NA	NA	12	AWSVQWANYGYT
TRBV24-1	TRBJ2-3	TRBD1	NA	14	ATSDPQGVGTDTQY
TRBV24-1	TRBJ2-2	NA	NA	13	ATSDLGQNTGELF
TRBV7-6	TRBJ2-1	TRBD1	NA	13	ASSLGTGSYNEQF
TRBV4-2	TRBJ1-2	NA	NA	11	ASSQDPDYGYT
TRBV14	TRBJ2-7	NA	once	12	ASSFRDGTYEQY
TRBV3-1/TRBV3-2	TRBJ1-5	TRBD1	NA	13	ASSLGQGMGQPQH
TRBV5-6	TRBJ1-6	TRBD1	NA	13	ASSLWTGWNSPLH
TRBV3-1/TRBV3-2	TRBJ2-1	TRBD2	NA	14	ASSQDWAGGPNEQF
TRBV6-2/TRBV6-3	TRBJ1-2	TRBD1	NA	10	ASSPDRNGYT
TRBV5-6	TRBJ1-1	NA	NA	12	ASSRVGRATEAF
TRBV30	TRBJ1-2	NA	NA	12	AWSAWGRGGSYT
TRBV5-4	TRBJ2-2	NA	NA	17	ASSSLGVWTTTNTGELF
TRBV5-1	TRBJ2-3	TRBD1	NA	13	ASSPTIGGADTQY
TRBV6-5	TRBJ1-1	TRBD1	NA	13	ASSPLRTGNTEAF